The 13 T cell receptor beta chains in this list originate from one sample, sequenced in a study of metastatic and nonmetastatic thyroid tumors (dated by TCRdb to the early 2020s). Libraries were made using PCR. Instrument used: Illumina HiSeq 4000. Using fastp trimming at Q25 and MiXCR clonotype assembly, TCRdb reanalyzed the public sequencing data and kept in-frame beta chains. A total of some 86,000 clones appear in this sample, around an eighth of them only once. Approximately 8.8% of the sample lies in the top ten. None of the patients had been given any treatment before thyroid surgery. The sample was tumor tissue. The receptors were sampled from a female donor with papillary thyroid cancer or a benign thyroid nodule (not recorded which). Some clones in this sample may be carry-over from other donors' samples.

The chain uses TRBV9 and TRBJ2-5; weak D call: TRBD2 (6 bases). The CDR3 spans 15 residues. Germline loops: CDR1 SGDLS, CDR2 YYNGEE. V was trimmed by 2 bases and J by 4 bases, leaving 15 bases between them. CDR3 in amino acids: CASSVGAWGVETQYF. Written as DNA, the CDR3 is TGTGCCAGCAGCGTTGGGGCCTGGGGGGTAGAGACCCAGTACTTC.

There are many counts of this clone. V and J are TRBV9 and TRBJ2-2, with a possible D match to TRBD2 (7 bases). The CDR3 is 16 residues long. Germline V lookup: CDR1 SGDLS, CDR2 YYNGEE. V was clipped by 4 bases and J by 5 bases, with 18 bases between them. The CDR3 sequence: CASSKGGGYGTGELFF. CDR3 DNA sequence: TGTGCCAGCAGCAAGGGGGGAGGGTATGGTACCGGGGAGCTGTTTTTT.

This clone was picked up many times. V usage is TRBV28 and J usage is TRBJ2-1, with D tentatively TRBD1 or TRBD2 (5 bases each). This CDR3 has 13 amino acids. Germline V gives CDR1 MDHEN, CDR2 SYDVKM. V lost 8 bases, J lost 2 bases, and 10 bases lay in between. The CDR3 DNA follows: TGTGCCAGCGATAAGGGACCCTACAATGAGCAGTTCTTC. Translation: CASDKGPYNEQFF.

Note on this clone: This sequence may be a read error, since a much larger clone differs from it by one base. This sequence joins TRBV11-1 and TRBJ2-5; D possibly matches TRBD1 or TRBD2 (6 bases each). The V and J ends lost 5 bases and 4 bases respectively, with 26 bases between them. Germline-derived CDR1 and CDR2 are SGHAT and FQDESV (reference sequence). The CDR3 length is 18 residues. Here the CDR3 DNA reads TGTGCCAGCAGCCCCAGGGGTAGGGAGGTGACCTATCGAGAGACCCAGTACTTC. Translated, it gives CASSPRGREVTYRETQYF.

This clone was found many times. Germline and junction disagree at one end, which may indicate a read error. The rearrangement uses TRBV5-6 and TRBJ2-7, with D maybe TRBD2 (6 bases). There are 11 residues in the CDR3. In germline, CDR1 is SGHDT, CDR2 YYEEEE. CDR3 amino acids: CASSSRGTPCF. For the CDR3, the DNA is TGTGCCAGCAGTTCGAGAGGGACTCCCTGCTTC. Variable domain in full (rest from reference TRBV5-6 and TRBJ2-7): DAGVTQSPTHLIKTRGQQVTLRCSPKSGHDTVSWYQQALGQGPQFIFQYYEEEERQRGNFPDRFSGHQFPNYSSELNVNALLLGDSALYLCASSSRGTPCFGPGTRLTVT.

This rearrangement joins TRBV16 to TRBJ2-1; 9 nucleotides agree with TRBD2. V shed 3 bases and J 4 bases; nucleotides not matched to a gene: 10. The germline V gene has CDR1 KGHSY and CDR2 FQNENV. The CDR3 contains 17 residues. The CDR3 here is CASSQMRAGGAYNEQFF. CDR3 DNA: TGTGCCAGCAGCCAGATGAGGGCGGGAGGGGCTTACAATGAGCAGTTCTTC.

This clone has more than one count but fewer than ten. It may be a read error: a sequence one base away is much more abundant. The J gene is TRBJ1-5, the V gene TRBV19; D is unresolved. The CDR3 extends over 12 amino acids. Germline-derived CDR1 and CDR2 are LNHDA and SQIVND (reference sequence). V lost 2 bases and J lost 9, with 8 bases in between. The CDR3 DNA sequence: TGTGCCAGTAGTATATGGGATCGGCCCCAGCATTTT. Translated: CASSIWDRPQHF.

This clone was picked up many times. The J gene is TRBJ1-2, the V gene TRBV6-6, with 7 bases that match TRBD1. CDR1 and CDR2 from the germline V gene are MNHNY and SVGAGI (reference sequence). The trim removed 2 bases at V and 0 bases at J, leaving 0 bases unmatched. This CDR3 has 14 residues. CDR3 in amino acids: CASSYRGPNYGYTF. The CDR3 DNA reads as TGTGCCAGCAGTTACAGGGGGCCTAACTATGGCTACACCTTC.

This clone came up many times. This rearrangement joins TRBV5-1 to TRBJ2-2; TRBD2 matches at 12 bases. Germline CDR1 and CDR2: SGHRS and YFSETQ. The CDR3 runs 18 residues. V lost 0 bases, J lost 0 bases, and 3 bases stayed unmatched. This chain's CDR3 is CASSLARLAGANTGELFF. The CDR3 DNA sequence: TGCGCCAGCAGCTTGGCCCGACTAGCGGGAGCGAACACCGGGGAGCTGTTTTTT.

This clone was found many times. The chain uses TRBV27 and TRBJ2-5; perhaps TRBD1 as D (5 bases). Germline CDR1 reads MNHEY; CDR2 reads SMNVEV (reference sequence). Trimming cost V 2 bases and J 2 bases, with 9 bases left between them. The CDR3 has 14 residues. The CDR3: CASSLIGVQETQYF. CDR3 DNA: TGTGCCAGCAGTTTAATAGGGGTACAAGAGACCCAGTACTTC.

This clone appeared many times. The CDR3 coding sequence is TGTGCCAGCAGCCCCTGGAGTAGCGGGATGCAGTATTTT. It codes for CASSPWSSGMQYF. The chain links TRBV7-2 to TRBJ2-3; 8 nucleotides match TRBD2. The ends lost 5 bases at V and 11 bases at J; junction bases unmatched: 9. Germline V gives CDR1 SGHTA, CDR2 FQGNSA. This CDR3 region has 13 residues.

This clone was detected ten times or more. The chain couples TRBV25-1 to TRBJ2-1, with TRBD2 matching 10 bases. Germline CDR1 and CDR2: MGHDK and SYGVNS. J gave up 0 bases and V 1 base, and 6 bases lay outside the gene matches. The CDR3 runs to 18 residues. CDR3 nucleotide sequence: TGTGCCAGCAGTGAATGGATGCTAGCGGGAGTCTCCTACAATGAGCAGTTCTTC. It encodes CASSEWMLAGVSYNEQFF.

This clone has only a few counts. This clone may be a read error of a much larger clone one base away. The rearrangement joins TRBV12-3 or TRBV12-4 to TRBJ2-7; D possibly corresponds to TRBD2 (5 bases). V was cut by 3 bases and J by 7 bases, with 22 bases left in between. CDR3 length equals 16 residues. The CDR3 nucleotides read TGTGCCAGCAGTTTTCAGAGGGCAATAGCTAAGCGGGAGCAGTACTTC. Amino acid sequence: CASSFQRAIAKREQYF.